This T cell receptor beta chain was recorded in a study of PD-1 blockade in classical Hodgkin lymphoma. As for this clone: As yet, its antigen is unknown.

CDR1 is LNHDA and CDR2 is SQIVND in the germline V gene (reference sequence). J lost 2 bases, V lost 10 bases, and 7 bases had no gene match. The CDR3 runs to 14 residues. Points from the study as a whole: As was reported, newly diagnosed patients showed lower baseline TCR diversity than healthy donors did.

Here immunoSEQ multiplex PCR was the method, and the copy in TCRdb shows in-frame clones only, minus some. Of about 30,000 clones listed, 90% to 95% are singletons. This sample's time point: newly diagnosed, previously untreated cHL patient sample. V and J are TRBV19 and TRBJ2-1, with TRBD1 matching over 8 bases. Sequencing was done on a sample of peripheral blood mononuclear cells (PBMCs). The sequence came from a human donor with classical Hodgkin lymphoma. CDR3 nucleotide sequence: TGTGCCACCCAGACAGGGGCGGCCTACAATGAGCAGTTCTTC. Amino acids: CATQTGAAYNEQFF.